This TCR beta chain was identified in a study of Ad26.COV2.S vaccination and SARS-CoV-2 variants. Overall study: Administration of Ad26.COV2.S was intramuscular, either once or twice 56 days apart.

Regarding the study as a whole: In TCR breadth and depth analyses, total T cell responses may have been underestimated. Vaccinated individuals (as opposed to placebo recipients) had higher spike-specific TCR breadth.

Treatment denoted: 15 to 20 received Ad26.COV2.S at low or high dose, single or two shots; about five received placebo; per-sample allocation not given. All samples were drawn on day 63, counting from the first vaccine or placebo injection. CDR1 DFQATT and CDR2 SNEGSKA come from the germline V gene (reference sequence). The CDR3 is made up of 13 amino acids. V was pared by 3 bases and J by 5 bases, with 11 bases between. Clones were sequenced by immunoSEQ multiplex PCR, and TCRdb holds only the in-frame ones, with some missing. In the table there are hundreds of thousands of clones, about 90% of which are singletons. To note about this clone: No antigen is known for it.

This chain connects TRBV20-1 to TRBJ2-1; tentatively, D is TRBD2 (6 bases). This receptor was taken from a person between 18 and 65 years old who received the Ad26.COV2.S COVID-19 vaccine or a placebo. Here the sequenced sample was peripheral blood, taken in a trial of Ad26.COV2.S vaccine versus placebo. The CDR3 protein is CSASSSVNNEQFF. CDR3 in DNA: TGCAGTGCTAGTTCTAGCGTCAACAATGAGCAGTTCTTC.